The 29 T cell receptor beta chains below all came from one sample that was sequenced in a study of naive and memory T cell subsets. Amplification of ligated cDNA took four PCR rounds with SP2 and nested alpha and beta constant primers. TCRdb processed the UMI-ligation and nested PCR reads anew with MiXCR; each CDR3 protein has one entry. The sample gives around 37,000 distinct CDR3 sequences, approximately 11% of which show up once; about 4% is in the top ten. Treatment: skin biopsy from PPD injection site in Mantoux-positive individual. TCR cDNA received a 3' ligated oligonucleotide that carried a UMI. This specimen consisted of skin, obtained from a tuberculin skin test site. These receptor sequences come from an adult in good health.

This clonotype appeared a few times. This sequence joins TRBV19 and TRBJ2-3; perhaps TRBD2 as D (6 bases). Germline-derived CDR1 and CDR2 are LNHDA and SQIVND (reference sequence). Trimming pared 5 bases from V and 1 base from J, leaving 13 bases between. The CDR3 totals 15 residues. The CDR3 DNA follows: TGTGCCAGTAGTTCCGGGGGTAGGGGCACAGATACGCAGTATTTT. Its protein is CASSSGGRGTDTQYF.

This clonotype was counted a few times. The CDR3 loop reads CSAKSGLASDEQFF. The DNA of the CDR3 is TGCAGTGCTAAATCGGGACTAGCGAGCGATGAGCAGTTCTTC. The chain recombines TRBV20-1 with TRBJ2-1; the match to TRBD2 covers 10 bases. The CDR3 length is 14 residues. Germline trimming cut 4 bases from V and 8 bases from J; bases unmatched to any gene: 8. In germline, CDR1 is DFQATT, CDR2 SNEGSKA (reference sequence).

This clonotype appeared many times. The chain combines TRBV5-6 with TRBJ2-6; D might be TRBD2 (7 bases). CDR1 and CDR2 from the germline V gene are SGHDT and YYEEEE. V dropped 4 bases and J dropped 0 bases, with 20 bases sitting between them. This CDR3 has 19 amino acids. The CDR3 DNA follows: TGTGCCAGCAGCCCCCCGTTAGGGGGGGAACTCTCTGGGGCCAACGTCCTGACTTTC. Its translation: CASSPPLGGELSGANVLTF.

This clonotype was detected ten times or more. This sequence joins TRBV20-1 and TRBJ2-3; D possibly matches TRBD1 or TRBD2 (5 bases each). V shed 1 base and J shed 2 bases, with 10 bases lying between them. Germline V gene lookup returns CDR1 DFQATT and CDR2 SNEGSKA (reference sequence). This CDR3 region has 14 residues. The CDR3 region has the DNA TGCAGTGCTAGAGTCACGGGGCCCACAGATACGCAGTATTTT. This codes for CSARVTGPTDTQYF.

On this clonotype itself: This could be a read error, since a much larger clone is one nucleotide away. The chain combines TRBV11-2 with TRBJ2-7; 12 bases fit TRBD2. V lost 1 base, J lost 4 bases, and 8 bases stayed unmatched. The CDR3 has 17 residues. Germline CDR1 is SGHAT and CDR2 is FQNNGV. In nucleotides, the CDR3 is TGTGCCAGCAGCTTAGGGATGTTAGGACTAGCGGGATACGAGCAGTACTTC. It encodes CASSLGMLGLAGYEQYF.

This clonotype was seen ten or more times. The V gene is TRBV20-1, the J gene TRBJ2-7, with 9 bases fitting TRBD1. The V segment lost 6 bases and the J segment 6 bases; nucleotides outside the gene matches: 9. This CDR3 has 13 residues. CDR1 and CDR2 from the germline V gene are DFQATT and SNEGSKA (reference sequence). CDR3 region: CSAPGGDRAEQYF. The CDR3 DNA reads as TGCAGTGCGCCAGGAGGGGACAGGGCCGAGCAGTACTTC.

A few counts support this clonotype. The chain links TRBV3-1 to TRBJ1-5; D is unclear. In germline, CDR1 is LGHDT, CDR2 YNNKEL (reference sequence). Trimming took off 0 bases at V and 4 bases at J, with 10 bases between the two ends. The CDR3 consists of 15 residues. The CDR3 loop is CASSQEASSNQPQHF. For the CDR3, the DNA is TGTGCCAGCAGCCAAGAGGCCAGTTCAAATCAGCCCCAGCATTTT.

Ten or more counts support this clonotype. The J gene is TRBJ1-6, the V gene TRBV11-3; 9 nucleotides line up with TRBD1. Germline-derived CDR1 and CDR2 are SGHNT and YENEEA. Trimming at V came to 6 bases and at J to 8 bases, leaving 5 bases not matched to a gene. CDR3 length equals 14 residues. The CDR3, as DNA: TGTGCCAGCAGAGGGACAGGGATGGATTCACCCCTCCACTTT. Protein: CASRGTGMDSPLHF.

This clonotype has a count of ten or more. V usage is TRBV7-8 and J usage is TRBJ2-4; 9 nucleotides align to TRBD1. This CDR3 region has 16 residues. Trimming removed 5 bases from V and 1 base from J; junction bases left unmatched: 6. CDR1 is SGHVS, CDR2 FQNEAQ, per germline. CDR3 amino acids: CASSPRTGVAKNIQYF. The CDR3 DNA reads as TGTGCCAGCAGCCCCAGGACAGGGGTCGCCAAAAACATTCAGTACTTC.

This clonotype was observed at least ten times. V is TRBV29-1 and J is TRBJ2-7; D perhaps matches TRBD2 (5 bases). Between the trimmed V and J ends, which lost 5 bases and 5 bases, there was a span of 13 bases. This CDR3 is built from 12 residues. CDR1 is SQVTM, CDR2 ANQGSEA, per germline. CDR3 nucleotides: TGCAGCGTTCAGAGGGAATCCAACGAGCAGTACTTC. Its translation: CSVQRESNEQYF.

The chain couples TRBV2 to TRBJ2-7; 8 bases are shared with TRBD1. Germline V gene lookup returns CDR1 SNHLY and CDR2 FYNNEI. This CDR3 contains 13 residues. V dropped 6 bases and J dropped 3; count of bases not matched to a gene: 4. The CDR3 region is CASRQGGNYEQYF. The DNA for the CDR3 is TGTGCCAGCAGACAGGGGGGAAACTACGAGCAGTACTTC.

This clonotype was recorded at least ten times. The chain recombines TRBV4-2 with TRBJ2-6; D call uncertain. The germline V and J ends were trimmed by 1 base and 0 bases, with 1 base remaining between them. CDR3 size: 14 residues. The germline V gene encodes CDR1 LGHNA and CDR2 YNFKEQ. The CDR3 coding sequence is TGTGCCAGCAGCCAAGTCTCTGGGGCCAACGTCCTGACTTTC. It specifies CASSQVSGANVLTF.

A word on this clonotype: A read error may account for a junction end that differs from germline. This sequence joins TRBV6-1 and TRBJ1-6; D perhaps matches TRBD1 (5 bases). CDR1 is MNHNS and CDR2 is SASEGT in the germline V gene. The CDR3 extends over 16 amino acids. The CDR3 DNA reads as TGTGCCAACAGTGATAAAAACGGGGCGGATAATTCACCCCTCCACTTT. Amino acids: CANSDKNGADNSPLHF.

This clonotype has ten or more counts. The chain recombines TRBV12-3 or TRBV12-4 with TRBJ2-7; 10 bases agree with TRBD1. J lost 5 bases, V lost 6 bases, and 13 bases had no gene match. This CDR3 is built from 16 residues. CDR3 residues: CASSQASGTGANEQYF. CDR3 bases: TGTGCCAGCAGCCAGGCCTCCGGGACAGGGGCCAACGAGCAGTACTTC.

V gene TRBV13 combines with J gene TRBJ1-6; no reliable D call. V lost 3 bases to trimming and J lost 7 bases, with 4 bases between them. The CDR3 is 12 residues long. Germline assignment: CDR1 PRHDT and CDR2 FYEKMQ (reference sequence). Here the CDR3 reads CASSFPNSPLHF. CDR3 sequence (DNA): TGTGCCAGCAGCTTCCCGAATTCACCCCTCCACTTT.

Concerning this clonotype: A much larger clone is a single base away; this may be a read error. This chain links TRBV27 with TRBJ1-1; D gene ambiguous. This CDR3 has 15 residues. From germline, CDR1 is MNHEY and CDR2 SMNVEV (reference sequence). CDR3 sequence (DNA): TGTGCCAGCAGTTTAATAATAGGGCCTAACACTGAAGCTATCTTT. The encoded protein is CASSLIIGPNTEAIF.

This clonotype appeared many times. The V and J genes are TRBV6-5 and TRBJ2-7, with a tentative D call TRBD1 (6 bases). CDR3 length: 16 amino acids. Germline CDR1 is MNHEY and CDR2 is SVGAGI. V lost 5 bases, J lost 3 bases, and 20 bases lay in between. CDR3 nucleotide sequence: TGTGCCAGCAGTCCTCTGAGACAGGCTTTGGGCTACGAGCAGTACTTC. It translates to CASSPLRQALGYEQYF.

This clonotype appeared many times. The J gene is TRBJ2-3, the V gene TRBV11-2, with 9 positions matching TRBD1. The CDR3 is made up of 17 amino acids. J gave up 3 bases and V 4 bases, and 11 bases lay outside the gene matches. CDR1 is SGHAT and CDR2 is FQNNGV in the germline V gene. The CDR3 is CASSYSRDRVRTDTQYF. CDR3 bases: TGTGCCAGCAGCTACTCACGGGACAGGGTCCGGACAGATACGCAGTATTTT.

This clonotype turned up a few times. The J gene is TRBJ2-7, the V gene TRBV20-1; 12 bases fit TRBD1. V lost 6 bases to trimming and J lost 1 base; unmatched junction nucleotides: 10. This CDR3 comprises 16 residues. Germline loops: CDR1 DFQATT, CDR2 SNEGSKA (reference sequence). This chain's CDR3 is CSARRPGQGASYEQYF. The CDR3 DNA is TGCAGTGCGAGACGTCCGGGACAGGGGGCTTCCTACGAGCAGTACTTC.

This clonotype was recorded many times. This chain joins TRBV7-9 and TRBJ1-3; the match to TRBD1 covers 7 bases. The CDR3 sequence is 17 residues long. Trimming removed 11 bases from V and 0 bases from J; junction bases left unmatched: 16. Germline-derived CDR1 and CDR2 are SEHNR and FQNEAQ (reference sequence). CDR3 DNA sequence: TGTGCCTGGGGACAGACTCTCTTACCCCACTCTGGAAACACCATATATTTT. Amino acid sequence: CAWGQTLLPHSGNTIYF.

J is TRBJ1-1 and V is TRBV30; D possibly corresponds to TRBD1 (6 bases). Trimming took off 0 bases at V and 3 bases at J, with 14 bases between the two ends. CDR3 length: 15 amino acids. Germline V CDR1 and CDR2: GTSNPN, SVGIG (reference sequence). In DNA, the CDR3 is TGTGCCTGGAGTGTAATAGGGGAGGGGGACACTGAAGCTTTCTTT. It is translated as CAWSVIGEGDTEAFF.

Many counts were recorded for this clonotype. The gene calls are TRBV12-3 or TRBV12-4 and TRBJ2-1, with D perhaps TRBD1 or TRBD2 (5 bases each). CDR3 length equals 12 residues. V gave up 6 bases and J gave up 9 bases, with 12 bases separating them. The CDR3 DNA is TGTGCCAGCAGCGAACAGAGGGGTGAGCAGTTCTTC. It encodes CASSEQRGEQFF.

This clonotype has at least ten counts. This sequence joins TRBV5-1 and TRBJ2-7, with 10 bases matching TRBD1. The germline CDR1 and CDR2 sequences are SGHRS and YFSETQ. This CDR3 has 15 amino acids. V lost 4 bases, J lost 5 bases, and 9 bases stayed unmatched. The chain's CDR3 is CASSQTLTGGDEQYF. CDR3 bases: TGCGCCAGCAGCCAAACCCTGACAGGGGGCGACGAGCAGTACTTC.

This clonotype has at least ten counts. The genes are TRBV12-3 or TRBV12-4 and TRBJ2-1, with 10 bases that match TRBD1. The CDR3 sequence is 15 residues long. J lost 4 bases, V lost 6 bases, and 6 bases had no gene match. CDR3 coding DNA: TGTGCCAGCAGGGGGACAGGGGCCGAGTACAATGAGCAGTTCTTC. Protein: CASRGTGAEYNEQFF.

This clonotype was observed many times. J is TRBJ1-5 and V is TRBV6-2 or TRBV6-3; D remains unclear. CDR1 and CDR2 (germline): MNHEY, SVGEGT. This CDR3 contains 12 residues. Trimming took off 3 bases at V and 6 bases at J, with 6 bases between the two ends. Here the CDR3 DNA reads TGTGCCAGCAGTTATATGACTCAGCCCCAGCATTTT. Amino acid sequence: CASSYMTQPQHF.

This clonotype came up a few times. The chain is built from TRBV12-3 or TRBV12-4 and TRBJ1-1, with D possibly matching TRBD1 (5 bases). The ends were cut back, 1 base at V and 4 bases at J, with 7 bases in the middle. The CDR3 is 13 amino acids. The CDR3 nucleotides read TGTGCCAGCAGTTTAGGGGGACCCACTGAAGCTTTCTTT. Residues: CASSLGGPTEAFF.

This clonotype was found a few times. The V call is TRBV5-1, the J call TRBJ2-1; 9 bases are shared with TRBD1. Germline-derived CDR1 and CDR2 are SGHRS and YFSETQ. The CDR3 is 15 residues long. V was pared by 4 bases and J by 8 bases, with 10 bases of the junction left unmatched. The CDR3 DNA is TGCGCCAGCAGCGGGGGACAGGGAATGATTGATGAGCAGTTCTTC. Translation gives CASSGGQGMIDEQFF.

This clonotype has ten or more counts. The V call is TRBV11-1, the J call TRBJ2-5; 10 bases line up with TRBD2. This CDR3 is built from 12 residues. V lost 5 bases, J lost 14 bases, and 8 bases stayed unmatched. The germline V gene encodes CDR1 SGHAT and CDR2 FQDESV (reference sequence). CDR3 residues: CASSPDSGRTYF. CDR3 DNA sequence: TGTGCCAGCAGCCCTGATAGCGGGAGGACCTACTTC.

This clonotype came up many times. The chain couples TRBV20-1 to TRBJ1-1, with 10 bases identical to TRBD1. Trimming cost V 6 bases and J 5 bases; bases outside gene matches: 6. The CDR3 length is 13 residues. The germline V gene encodes CDR1 DFQATT and CDR2 SNEGSKA (reference sequence). CDR3 coding DNA: TGCAGTGCCAGGGACAGGGGTAGGACTGAAGCTTTCTTT. It translates to CSARDRGRTEAFF.